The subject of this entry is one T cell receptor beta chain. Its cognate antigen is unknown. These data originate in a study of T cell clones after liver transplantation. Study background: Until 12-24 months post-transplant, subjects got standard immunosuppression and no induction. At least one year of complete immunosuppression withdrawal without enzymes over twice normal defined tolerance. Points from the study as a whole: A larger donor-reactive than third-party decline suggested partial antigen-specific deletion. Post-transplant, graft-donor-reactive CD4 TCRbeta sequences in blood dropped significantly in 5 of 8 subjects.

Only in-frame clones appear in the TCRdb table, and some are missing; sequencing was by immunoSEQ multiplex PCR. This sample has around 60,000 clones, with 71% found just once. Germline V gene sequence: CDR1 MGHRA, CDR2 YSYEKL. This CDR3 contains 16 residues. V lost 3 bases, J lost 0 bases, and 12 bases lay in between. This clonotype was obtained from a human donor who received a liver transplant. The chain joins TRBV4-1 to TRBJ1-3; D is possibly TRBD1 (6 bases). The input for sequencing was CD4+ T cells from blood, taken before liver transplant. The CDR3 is CASSQLQGSSGNTIYF. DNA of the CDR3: TGCGCCAGCAGCCAGTTACAGGGCAGCTCTGGAAACACCATATATTTT.